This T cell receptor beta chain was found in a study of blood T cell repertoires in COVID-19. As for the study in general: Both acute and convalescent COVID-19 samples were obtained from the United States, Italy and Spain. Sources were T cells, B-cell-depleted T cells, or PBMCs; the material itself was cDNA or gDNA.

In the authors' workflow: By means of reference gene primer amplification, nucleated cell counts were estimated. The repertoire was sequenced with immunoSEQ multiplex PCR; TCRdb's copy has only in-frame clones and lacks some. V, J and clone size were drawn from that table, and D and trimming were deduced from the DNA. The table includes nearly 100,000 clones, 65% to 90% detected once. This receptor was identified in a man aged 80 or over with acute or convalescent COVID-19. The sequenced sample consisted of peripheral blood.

The CDR3 coding sequence is TGTGCCAGCAGCTTACGAACGGCCCTACAGGCTAGCTCCTACGAGCAGTACTTC. Translating gives CASSLRTALQASSYEQYF. The rearrangement links TRBV7-8 to TRBJ2-7; tentatively, D is TRBD1 (5 bases). This CDR3 region has 18 residues. Germline CDR1 is SGHVS and CDR2 is FQNEAQ. V was shortened by 2 bases and J by 0 bases, with 20 bases between the two germline ends.